The 23 T cell receptor beta chains in this list originate from one sample, sequenced in a study of T cell responses to AZD1222 COVID-19 vaccine. Sequenced by immunoSEQ multiplex PCR; TCRdb stores in-frame clones only, minus some. The table includes about 69,000 clones, approximately 87% detected once. The specimen was peripheral blood, collected 28 days after the second AZD1222 dose. These receptors all stem from an adult who received the AZD1222 COVID-19 vaccine.

This clone was seen a handful of times. Within the sample, other DNA sequences also encode this same CDR3. The chain couples TRBV20-1 to TRBJ1-2; D unresolved. Trimming pared 6 bases from V and 2 bases from J, leaving 4 bases between. Germline lookup yields CDR1 DFQATT and CDR2 SNEGSKA (reference sequence). The CDR3 consists of 10 residues. The CDR3 bases are TGCAGTGCCCCCAACTATGGCTACACCTTC. Translating it yields CSAPNYGYTF.

This chain connects TRBV6-5 to TRBJ1-5; weak D call: TRBD1 (6 bases). CDR3 length: 13 amino acids. The V end lost 11 bases, the J end lost 2 bases, and 13 bases lay between the germline ends. Germline values: CDR1 MNHEY, CDR2 SVGAGI. CDR3 in DNA: TGTGCCTCAACGGGGGCGCGCAATCAGCCCCAGCATTTT. This translates into CASTGARNQPQHF.

This clone was seen once. The V call is TRBV3-1 (or the pseudogene TRBV3-2), the J call TRBJ2-2; no reliable D call. The CDR3 is 13 amino acids. Per the germline V gene, CDR1 is LGHDT and CDR2 is YNNKEL (reference sequence). Between the trimmed V and J ends, which lost 4 bases and 1 base, there was a span of 4 bases. Here the CDR3 reads CASSRMNTGELFF. For the CDR3, the DNA is TGTGCCAGCAGCCGCATGAACACCGGGGAGCTGTTTTTT.

The V call is TRBV5-1, the J call TRBJ2-7; maybe TRBD1 (6 bases). Trimming removed 2 bases from V and 7 bases from J, with 13 bases in between. This CDR3 is built from 13 residues. Germline assignment: CDR1 SGHRS and CDR2 YFSETQ. CDR3 amino acids: CASSLPQGIEQYF. The CDR3 DNA follows: TGCGCCAGCAGCTTACCACAGGGAATTGAGCAGTACTTC.

The V call is TRBV6-6, the J call TRBJ1-1; D is ambiguous. Germline loops: CDR1 MNHNY, CDR2 SVGAGI (reference sequence). Trimming pared 5 bases from V and 2 bases from J, leaving 9 bases between. The CDR3 runs 13 residues. CDR3 sequence: CASSVKGNTEAFF. The DNA of the CDR3 is TGTGCCAGCAGTGTAAAGGGAAACACTGAAGCTTTCTTT.

This clone has just one count. The J gene is TRBJ2-3, the V gene TRBV7-2; perhaps TRBD1 as D (5 bases). The V gene's germline CDR1 is SGHTA and CDR2 FQGNSA. This CDR3 region has 16 residues. Trimming removed 0 bases at V and 6 bases at J, with 16 bases between. CDR3 region: CASSLASTIAGDTQYF. The CDR3 DNA reads as TGTGCCAGCAGCTTAGCCTCTACGATTGCAGGGGATACGCAGTATTTT.

V usage is TRBV7-6 and J usage is TRBJ1-5; D ambiguous. From germline, CDR1 is SGHVS and CDR2 FNYEAQ. Trimming left V 5 bases short and J 4 bases short, with 15 bases between. The CDR3 covers 15 residues. CDR3 sequence (DNA): TGTGCCAGCAGCCAGCAGAGCGGGTTGAATCAGCCCCAGCATTTT. Amino acid sequence: CASSQQSGLNQPQHF.

The V gene is TRBV5-1, the J gene TRBJ1-1; D is ambiguous. CDR3 size: 13 residues. Germline V CDR1 and CDR2: SGHRS, YFSETQ. V gave up 2 bases and J gave up 2 bases, with 7 bases separating them. The chain's CDR3 is CASSFRSNTEAFF. CDR3 nucleotides: TGCGCCAGCAGCTTCAGGAGTAACACTGAAGCTTTCTTT.

The chain employs TRBV6-4 and TRBJ1-6; 7 bases agree with TRBD1. J gave up 4 bases and V 6 bases, and 0 bases lay outside the gene matches. The germline V gene encodes CDR1 MRHNA and CDR2 SNTAGT. CDR3 length equals 13 residues. The CDR3 DNA follows: TGTGCCAGCAGACAGGGGTATAATTCACCCCTCCACTTT. Translating it yields CASRQGYNSPLHF.

The chain employs TRBV2 and TRBJ1-1; D remains unclear. Trimming took 5 bases from V and 11 from J, leaving 15 bases between them. The CDR3 is made up of 12 amino acids. Germline V gives CDR1 SNHLY, CDR2 FYNNEI. CDR3 DNA: TGTGCCAGCAGTCTCTCACAGTCCTACGCTTTCTTT. It is translated as CASSLSQSYAFF.

The CDR3 protein is CASSLMGNRGYTF. In DNA form, the CDR3 reads TGCGCCAGCAGCTTGATGGGGAATCGCGGCTACACCTTC. V and J are TRBV5-1 and TRBJ1-2; D remains ambiguous. The V end lost 1 base, the J end lost 8 bases, and 12 bases lay between the germline ends. Germline CDR1 reads SGHRS; CDR2 reads YFSETQ. This CDR3 has 13 residues.

The chain employs TRBV5-4 and TRBJ2-7; 11 bases line up with TRBD2. The V gene's germline CDR1 is SGHNT and CDR2 YYREEE (reference sequence). The ends lost 4 bases at V and 6 bases at J; junction bases unmatched: 9. The CDR3 runs 15 residues. The CDR3 DNA reads as TGTGCCAGCAGCCCCACAGGGGGACTAGCGGTCGAGCAGTACTTC. This gives the protein CASSPTGGLAVEQYF.

The sample holds one count of this clone. CDR3 sequence: CASSLGTGVMTNYGYTF. DNA of the CDR3: TGTGCCAGCAGTCTTGGGACAGGGGTAATGACTAACTATGGCTACACCTTC. The gene calls are TRBV2 and TRBJ1-2, with 10 nucleotides matching TRBD1. V lost 5 bases, J lost 0 bases, and 9 bases stayed unmatched. The CDR3 totals 17 residues. Germline values: CDR1 SNHLY, CDR2 FYNNEI. Variable domain in full (rest from reference TRBV2 and TRBJ1-2): EPEVTQTPSHQVTQMGQEVILRCVPISNHLYFYWYRQILGQKVEFLVSFYNNEISEKSEIFDDQFSVERPDGSNFTLKIRSTKLEDSAMYFCASSLGTGVMTNYGYTFGSGTRLTVV.

J is TRBJ2-1 and V is TRBV9, with D perhaps given as TRBD1 or TRBD2 (5 bases each). Germline lookup yields CDR1 SGDLS and CDR2 YYNGEE. V was pared by 4 bases and J by 13 bases, with 12 bases between. The CDR3 totals 11 residues. The CDR3 DNA is TGTGCCAGCAGCCCCGGGACGCTTCAGTTCTTC. As protein: CASSPGTLQFF.

The chain couples TRBV19 to TRBJ1-5; D is uncertain. The CDR3 is 16 residues long. The V and J ends lost 7 bases and 3 bases respectively, with 19 bases between them. Germline V gene data show CDR1 as LNHDA and CDR2 as SQIVND (reference sequence). The CDR3 DNA is TGTGCCAGTACCTCCGATGGCAGGCGGCACAATCAGCCCCAGCATTTT. Its translation is CASTSDGRRHNQPQHF.

The chain couples TRBV7-9 to TRBJ2-1; the D is unclear. With 7 bases removed from V and 6 bases from J, the gap between germline ends came to 7 bases. This CDR3 has 11 residues. Looked up from germline, CDR1 is SEHNR and CDR2 is FQNEAQ (reference sequence). This CDR3 is CASTPSNEQFF. CDR3 sequence (DNA): TGTGCCAGCACCCCATCCAATGAGCAGTTCTTC.

V and J are TRBV11-3 and TRBJ1-2, with D uncertain. The CDR3 contains 12 residues. V was shortened by 3 bases and J by 7 bases, with 9 bases between the two germline ends. Germline V gene data show CDR1 as SGHNT and CDR2 as YENEEA. CDR3 in amino acids: CASSLGTSGYTF. DNA of the CDR3: TGTGCCAGCAGCTTGGGAACCAGTGGCTACACCTTC.

The chain is built from TRBV30 and TRBJ2-4, with D perhaps TRBD1 (6 bases). Trimming removed 2 bases from V and 0 bases from J, with 17 bases in between. The germline gives CDR1 GTSNPN, CDR2 SVGIG (reference sequence). The CDR3 covers 17 residues. The CDR3 DNA sequence: TGTGCCTGGAGTACTAGTGGGGCCAGGGGAGCCAAAAACATTCAGTACTTC. It codes for CAWSTSGARGAKNIQYF.

This rearrangement joins TRBV12-3 or TRBV12-4 to TRBJ1-6; the D is unclear. The CDR3 is 13 residues long. The V end was cut by 3 bases, the J end by 8 bases, with 8 bases between. The DNA of the CDR3 is TGTGCCAGCAGTTTGAACAGAGATTCACCCCTCCACTTT. Encoded protein: CASSLNRDSPLHF.

In this sample, this clone turned up a few times. V usage is TRBV2 and J usage is TRBJ2-3; no clear D. The CDR3 loop spans 14 amino acids. With 6 bases removed from V and 2 bases from J, the gap between germline ends came to 12 bases. The germline V gene has CDR1 SNHLY and CDR2 FYNNEI. As DNA, the CDR3 is TGTGCCAGCAGGCCCGGTCGGTACACAGATACGCAGTATTTT. This codes for CASRPGRYTDTQYF.

The gene calls are TRBV6-1 and TRBJ1-1; D remains ambiguous. This CDR3 is built from 16 residues. Trimming took 2 bases from V and 0 from J, leaving 13 bases between them. Germline loops: CDR1 MNHNS, CDR2 SASEGT. CDR3 loop: CASSEMPARLNTEAFF. CDR3 bases: TGTGCCAGCAGTGAAATGCCCGCTCGGCTGAACACTGAAGCTTTCTTT.

The chain carries TRBV25-1 and TRBJ1-2; D uncertain. The CDR3 loop spans 13 amino acids. V lost 6 bases to trimming and J lost 6 bases, with 14 bases between them. The germline V gene encodes CDR1 MGHDK and CDR2 SYGVNS. Written as DNA, the CDR3 is TGTGCCAGCAGGTCCCAAGATCGCCATGGCTACACCTTC. This gives the protein CASRSQDRHGYTF.

This clone appeared a single time. J is TRBJ1-3 and V is TRBV11-3; D unclear. The CDR3 is 15 amino acids. The germline V and J ends were trimmed by 1 base and 0 bases, with 7 bases remaining between them. The germline CDR1 and CDR2 sequences are SGHNT and YENEEA. CDR3 protein: CASSLGTVSGNTIYF. The CDR3 region has the DNA TGTGCCAGCAGCTTAGGTACAGTCTCTGGAAACACCATATATTTT.